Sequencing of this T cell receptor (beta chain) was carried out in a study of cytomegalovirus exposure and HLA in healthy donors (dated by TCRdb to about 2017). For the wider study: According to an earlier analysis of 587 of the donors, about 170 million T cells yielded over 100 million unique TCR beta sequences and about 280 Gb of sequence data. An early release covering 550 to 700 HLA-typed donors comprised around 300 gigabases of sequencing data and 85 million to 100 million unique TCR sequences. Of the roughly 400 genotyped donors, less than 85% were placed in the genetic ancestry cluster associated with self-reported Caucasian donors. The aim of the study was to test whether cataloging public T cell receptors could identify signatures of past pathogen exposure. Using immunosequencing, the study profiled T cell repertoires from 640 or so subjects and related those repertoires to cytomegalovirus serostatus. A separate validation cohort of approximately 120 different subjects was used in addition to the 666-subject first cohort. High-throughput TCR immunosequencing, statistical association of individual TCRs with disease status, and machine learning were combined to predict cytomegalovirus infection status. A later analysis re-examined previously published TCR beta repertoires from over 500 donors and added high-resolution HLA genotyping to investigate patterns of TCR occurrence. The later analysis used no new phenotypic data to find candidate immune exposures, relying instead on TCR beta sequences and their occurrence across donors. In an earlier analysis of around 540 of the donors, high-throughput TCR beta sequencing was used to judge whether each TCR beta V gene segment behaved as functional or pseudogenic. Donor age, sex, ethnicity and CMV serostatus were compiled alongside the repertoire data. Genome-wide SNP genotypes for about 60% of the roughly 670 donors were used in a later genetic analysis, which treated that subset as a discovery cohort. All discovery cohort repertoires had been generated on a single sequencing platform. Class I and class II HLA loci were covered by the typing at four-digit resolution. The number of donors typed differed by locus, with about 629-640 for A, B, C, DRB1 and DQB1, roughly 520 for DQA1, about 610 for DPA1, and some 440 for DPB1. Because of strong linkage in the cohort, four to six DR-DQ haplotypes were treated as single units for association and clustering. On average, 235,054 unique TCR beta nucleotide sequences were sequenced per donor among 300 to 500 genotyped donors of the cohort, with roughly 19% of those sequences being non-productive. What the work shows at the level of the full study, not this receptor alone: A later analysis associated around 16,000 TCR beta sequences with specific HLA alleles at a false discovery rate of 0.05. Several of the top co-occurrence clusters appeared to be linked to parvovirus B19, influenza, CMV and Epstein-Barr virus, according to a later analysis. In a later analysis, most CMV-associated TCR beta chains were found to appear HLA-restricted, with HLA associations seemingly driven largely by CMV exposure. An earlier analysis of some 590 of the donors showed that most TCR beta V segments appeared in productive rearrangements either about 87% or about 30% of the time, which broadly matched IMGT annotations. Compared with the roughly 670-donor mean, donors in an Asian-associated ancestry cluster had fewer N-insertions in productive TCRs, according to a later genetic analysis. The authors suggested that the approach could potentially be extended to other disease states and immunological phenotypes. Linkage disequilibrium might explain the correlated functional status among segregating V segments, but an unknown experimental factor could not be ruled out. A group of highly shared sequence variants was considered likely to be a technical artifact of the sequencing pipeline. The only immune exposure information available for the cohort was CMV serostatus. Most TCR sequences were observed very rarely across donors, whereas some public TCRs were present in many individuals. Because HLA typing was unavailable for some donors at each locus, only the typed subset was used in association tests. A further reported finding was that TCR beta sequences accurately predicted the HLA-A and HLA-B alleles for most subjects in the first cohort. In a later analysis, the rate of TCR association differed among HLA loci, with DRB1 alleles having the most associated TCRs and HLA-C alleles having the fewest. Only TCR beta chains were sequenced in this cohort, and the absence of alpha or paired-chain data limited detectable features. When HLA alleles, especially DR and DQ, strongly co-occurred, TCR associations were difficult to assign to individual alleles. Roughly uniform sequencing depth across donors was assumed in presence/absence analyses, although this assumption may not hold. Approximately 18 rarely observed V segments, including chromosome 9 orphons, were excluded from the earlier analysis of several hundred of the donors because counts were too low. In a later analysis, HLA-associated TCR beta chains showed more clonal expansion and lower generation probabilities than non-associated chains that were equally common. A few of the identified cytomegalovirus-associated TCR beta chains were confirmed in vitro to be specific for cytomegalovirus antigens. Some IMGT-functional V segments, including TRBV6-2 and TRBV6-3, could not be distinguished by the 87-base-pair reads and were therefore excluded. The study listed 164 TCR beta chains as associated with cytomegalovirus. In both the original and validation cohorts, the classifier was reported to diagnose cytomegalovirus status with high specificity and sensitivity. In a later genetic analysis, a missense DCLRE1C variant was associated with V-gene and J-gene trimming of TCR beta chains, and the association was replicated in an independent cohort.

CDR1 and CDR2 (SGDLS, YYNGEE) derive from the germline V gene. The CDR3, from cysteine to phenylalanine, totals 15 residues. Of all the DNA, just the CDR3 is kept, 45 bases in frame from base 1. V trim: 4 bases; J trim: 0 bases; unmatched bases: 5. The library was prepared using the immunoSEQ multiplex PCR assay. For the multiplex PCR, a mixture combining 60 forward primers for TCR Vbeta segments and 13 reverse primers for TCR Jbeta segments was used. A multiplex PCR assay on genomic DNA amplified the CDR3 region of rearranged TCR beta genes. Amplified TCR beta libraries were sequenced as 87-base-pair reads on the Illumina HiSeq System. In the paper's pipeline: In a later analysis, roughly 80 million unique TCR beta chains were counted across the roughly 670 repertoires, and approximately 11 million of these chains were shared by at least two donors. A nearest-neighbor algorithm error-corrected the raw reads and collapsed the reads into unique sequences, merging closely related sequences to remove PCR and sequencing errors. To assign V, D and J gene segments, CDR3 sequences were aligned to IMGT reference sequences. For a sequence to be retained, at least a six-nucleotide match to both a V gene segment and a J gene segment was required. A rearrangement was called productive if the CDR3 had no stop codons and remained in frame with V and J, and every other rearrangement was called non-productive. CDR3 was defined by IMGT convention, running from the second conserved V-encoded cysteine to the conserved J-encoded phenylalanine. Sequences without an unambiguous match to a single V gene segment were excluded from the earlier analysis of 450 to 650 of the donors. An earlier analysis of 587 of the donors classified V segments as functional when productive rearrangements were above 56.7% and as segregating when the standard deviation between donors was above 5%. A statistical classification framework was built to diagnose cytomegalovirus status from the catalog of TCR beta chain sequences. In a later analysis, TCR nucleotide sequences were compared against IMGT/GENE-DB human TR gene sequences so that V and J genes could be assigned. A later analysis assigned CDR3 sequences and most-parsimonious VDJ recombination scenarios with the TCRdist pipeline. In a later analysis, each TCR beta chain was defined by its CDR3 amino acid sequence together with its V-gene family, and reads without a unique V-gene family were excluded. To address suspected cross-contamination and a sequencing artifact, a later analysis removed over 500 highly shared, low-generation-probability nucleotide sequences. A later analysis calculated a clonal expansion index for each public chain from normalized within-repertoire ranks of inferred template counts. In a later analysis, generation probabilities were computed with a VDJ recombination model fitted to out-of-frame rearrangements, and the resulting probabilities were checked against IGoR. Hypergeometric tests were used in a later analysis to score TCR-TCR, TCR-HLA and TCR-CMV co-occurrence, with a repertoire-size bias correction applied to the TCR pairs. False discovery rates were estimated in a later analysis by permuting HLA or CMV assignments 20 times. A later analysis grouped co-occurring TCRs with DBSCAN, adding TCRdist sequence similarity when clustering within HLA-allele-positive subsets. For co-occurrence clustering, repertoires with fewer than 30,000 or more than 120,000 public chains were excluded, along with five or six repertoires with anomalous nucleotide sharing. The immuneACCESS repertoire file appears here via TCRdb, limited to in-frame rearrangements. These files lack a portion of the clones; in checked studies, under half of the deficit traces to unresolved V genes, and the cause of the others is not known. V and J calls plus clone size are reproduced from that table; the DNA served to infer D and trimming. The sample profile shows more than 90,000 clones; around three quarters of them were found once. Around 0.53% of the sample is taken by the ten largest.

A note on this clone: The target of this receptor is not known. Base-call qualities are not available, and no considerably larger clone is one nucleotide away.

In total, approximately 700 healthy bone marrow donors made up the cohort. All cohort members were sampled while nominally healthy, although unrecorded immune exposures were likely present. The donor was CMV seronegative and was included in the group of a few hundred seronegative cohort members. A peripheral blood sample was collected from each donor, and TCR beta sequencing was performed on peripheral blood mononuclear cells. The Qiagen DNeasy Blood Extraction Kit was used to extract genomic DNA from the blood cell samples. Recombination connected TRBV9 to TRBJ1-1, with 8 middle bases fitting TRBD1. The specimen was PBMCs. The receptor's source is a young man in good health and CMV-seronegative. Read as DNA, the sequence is TGTGCCAGCAGCCCCCGACAGGGGATGAACACTGAAGCTTTCTTT. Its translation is CASSPRQGMNTEAFF.